This T cell receptor (beta chain) derives from a study of CXCR3-negative and CXCR3-positive naive CD8 T cells. General observations from the study: When CXCR3-positive naive cells were set against CXCR3-negative naive cells, the former had more hydrophobic TRB CDR3s.

About this clonotype itself: Its specificity is not known.

The CDR3 runs 14 residues. From germline, CDR1 is MNHNS and CDR2 SASEGT. The authors made the TRB cDNA libraries by 5' RACE using UMI labels. TCRdb reprocessed the 5' RACE reads, with one entry per CDR3 protein and no DNA. The repertoire table contains about 120,000 distinct CDR3 sequences. Sequencing was done on a sample of naive CXCR3+ CD8+ T cells from blood. The subset: CD45RO-CCR7+CD27+CD95- naive CD8+ T cells expressing CXCR3 (TNR3+). The receptor was isolated from a human donor in good health. Some clones in this sample may be carry-over from other donors' samples. The chain uses TRBV6-1 and TRBJ2-5. The CDR3 sequence: CASSEFGLGETQYF.